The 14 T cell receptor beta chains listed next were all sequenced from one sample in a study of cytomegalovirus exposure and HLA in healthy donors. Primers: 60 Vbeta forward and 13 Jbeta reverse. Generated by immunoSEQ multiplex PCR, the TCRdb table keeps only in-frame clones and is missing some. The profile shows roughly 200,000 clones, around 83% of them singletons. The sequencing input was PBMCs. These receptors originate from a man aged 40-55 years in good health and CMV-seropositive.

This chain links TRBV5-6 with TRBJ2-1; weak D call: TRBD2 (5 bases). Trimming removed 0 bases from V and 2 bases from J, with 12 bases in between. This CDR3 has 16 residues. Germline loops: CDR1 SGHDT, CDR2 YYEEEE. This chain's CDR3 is CASSLAASGTYNEQFF. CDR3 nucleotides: TGTGCCAGCAGCTTGGCGGCTTCGGGGACCTACAATGAGCAGTTCTTC.

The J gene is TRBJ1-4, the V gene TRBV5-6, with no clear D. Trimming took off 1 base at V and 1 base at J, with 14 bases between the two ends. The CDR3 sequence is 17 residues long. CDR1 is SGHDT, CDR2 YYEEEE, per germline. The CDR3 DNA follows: TGTGCCAGCAGCTTGTCAACACTAGGGAGAACTAATGAAAAACTGTTTTTT. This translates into CASSLSTLGRTNEKLFF.

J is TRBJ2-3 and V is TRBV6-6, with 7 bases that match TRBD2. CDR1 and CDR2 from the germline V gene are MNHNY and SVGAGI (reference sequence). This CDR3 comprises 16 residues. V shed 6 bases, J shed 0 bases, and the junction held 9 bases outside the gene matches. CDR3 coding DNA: TGTGCCAGCAGATTTCCGAGGGAGGGGAGCACAGATACGCAGTATTTT. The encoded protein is CASRFPREGSTDTQYF.

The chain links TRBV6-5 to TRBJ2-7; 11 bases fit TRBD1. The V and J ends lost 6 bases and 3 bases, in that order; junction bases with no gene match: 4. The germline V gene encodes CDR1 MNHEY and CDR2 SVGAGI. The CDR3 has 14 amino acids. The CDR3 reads CASRPGTGGYEQYF. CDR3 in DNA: TGTGCCAGCAGGCCCGGGACAGGGGGCTACGAGCAGTACTTC.

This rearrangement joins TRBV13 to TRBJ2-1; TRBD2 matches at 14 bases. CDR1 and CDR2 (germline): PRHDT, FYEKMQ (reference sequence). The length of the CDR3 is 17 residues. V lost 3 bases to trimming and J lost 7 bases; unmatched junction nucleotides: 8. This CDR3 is CASSFPAGLAGGNEQFF. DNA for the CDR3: TGTGCCAGCAGCTTCCCTGCCGGACTAGCGGGAGGTAATGAGCAGTTCTTC.

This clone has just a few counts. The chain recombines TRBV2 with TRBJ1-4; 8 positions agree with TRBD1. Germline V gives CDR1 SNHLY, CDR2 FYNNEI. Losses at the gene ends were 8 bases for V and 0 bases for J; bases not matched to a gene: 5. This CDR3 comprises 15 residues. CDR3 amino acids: CASRQQGATNEKLFF. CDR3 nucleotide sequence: TGTGCCAGCCGACAACAGGGGGCAACTAATGAAAAACTGTTTTTT.

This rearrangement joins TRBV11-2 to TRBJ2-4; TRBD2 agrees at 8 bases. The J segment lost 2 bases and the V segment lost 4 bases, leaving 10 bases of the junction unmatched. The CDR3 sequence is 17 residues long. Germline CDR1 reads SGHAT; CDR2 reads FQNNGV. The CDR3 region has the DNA TGTGCCAGCAGCTCAAACTCCGGGACTAGATCCAAAAACATTCAGTACTTC. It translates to CASSSNSGTRSKNIQYF.

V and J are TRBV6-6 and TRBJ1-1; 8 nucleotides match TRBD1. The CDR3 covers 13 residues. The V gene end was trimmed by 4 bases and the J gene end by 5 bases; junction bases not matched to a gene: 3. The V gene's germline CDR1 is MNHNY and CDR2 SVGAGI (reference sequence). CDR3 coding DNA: TGTGCCAGCAGTTGGACAGGGCGAACTGAAGCTTTCTTT. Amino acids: CASSWTGRTEAFF.

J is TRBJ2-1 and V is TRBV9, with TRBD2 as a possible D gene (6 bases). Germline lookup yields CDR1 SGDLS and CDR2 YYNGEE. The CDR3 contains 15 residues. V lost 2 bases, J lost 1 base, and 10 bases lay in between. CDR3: CASSVGGTSYNEQFF. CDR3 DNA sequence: TGTGCCAGCAGCGTGGGCGGGACTTCCTACAATGAGCAGTTCTTC.

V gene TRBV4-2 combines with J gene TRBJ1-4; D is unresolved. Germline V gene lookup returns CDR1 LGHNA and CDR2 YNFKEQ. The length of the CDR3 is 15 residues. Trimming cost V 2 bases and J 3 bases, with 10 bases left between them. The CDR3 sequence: CASSQPGAANEKLFF. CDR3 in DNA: TGTGCCAGCAGCCAACCGGGAGCGGCTAATGAAAAACTGTTTTTT.

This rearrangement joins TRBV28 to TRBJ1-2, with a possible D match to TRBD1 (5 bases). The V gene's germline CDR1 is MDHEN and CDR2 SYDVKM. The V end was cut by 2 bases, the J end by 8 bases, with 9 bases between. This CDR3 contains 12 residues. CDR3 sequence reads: CASSLRGEGYTF. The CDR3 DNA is TGTGCCAGCAGTTTACGGGGGGAAGGCTACACCTTC.

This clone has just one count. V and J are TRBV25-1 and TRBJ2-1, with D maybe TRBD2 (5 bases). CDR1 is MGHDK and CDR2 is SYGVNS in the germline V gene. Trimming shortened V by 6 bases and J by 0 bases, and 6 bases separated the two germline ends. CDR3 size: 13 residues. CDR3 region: CASRGSSYNEQFF. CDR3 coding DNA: TGTGCCAGCAGGGGGAGCTCCTACAATGAGCAGTTCTTC.

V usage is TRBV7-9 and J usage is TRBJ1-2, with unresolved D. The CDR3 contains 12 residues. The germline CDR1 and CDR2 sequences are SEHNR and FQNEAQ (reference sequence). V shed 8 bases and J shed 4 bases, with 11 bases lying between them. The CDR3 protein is CASGKDLYGYTF. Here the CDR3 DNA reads TGTGCCAGCGGCAAAGATCTCTATGGCTACACCTTC. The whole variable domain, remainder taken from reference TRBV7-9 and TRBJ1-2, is DTGVSQNPRHKITKRGQNVTFRCDPISEHNRLYWYRQTLGQGPEFLTYFQNEAQLEKSRLLSDRFSAERPKGSFSTLEIQRTEQGDSAMYLCASGKDLYGYTFGSGTRLTVV.

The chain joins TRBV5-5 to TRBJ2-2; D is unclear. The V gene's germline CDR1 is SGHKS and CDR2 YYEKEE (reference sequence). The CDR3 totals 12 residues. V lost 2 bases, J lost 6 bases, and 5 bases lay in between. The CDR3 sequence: CASSLLPGELFF. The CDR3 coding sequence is TGTGCCAGCAGCTTACTTCCCGGGGAGCTGTTTTTT.